These 16 T cell receptor beta chains share one sample of origin, sequenced in a study of beta chain features in type 1 diabetes. Study conclusions and caveats: Shortening that was moderate but significant affected the TCRB CDR3s of Type 1 diabetes patients in all four CD4+ subsets.

What these receptors recognize is not known. Reverse transcription of all isolated RNA meant that expressed TCRB transcripts were sequenced. Measured with immunoSEQ multiplex PCR; TCRdb has only the in-frame clones, and not every one. Among nearly 700,000 clones, around 15% were seen once, and the ten largest hold less than 0.025%. Source material: naive CD4+ T cells from blood. These receptors were collected from a young man with type 1 diabetes.

This clone was observed a handful of times. The V call is TRBV7-9, the J call TRBJ2-5; 10 positions match TRBD2. Germline CDR1 and CDR2: SEHNR and FQNEAQ (reference sequence). The junction had 8 bases not matched to a gene; V was cut back by 5 bases and J by 5 bases. The CDR3 extends over 15 amino acids. For the CDR3, the DNA is TGTGCCAGCAGCGAACCTAGCGGGGGCCAGGAGACCCAGTACTTC. It yields the protein CASSEPSGGQETQYF.

The chain is built from TRBV2 and TRBJ1-2; no clear D. V lost 1 base to trimming and J lost 8 bases, with 11 bases between them. CDR1 is SNHLY and CDR2 is FYNNEI in the germline V gene. The CDR3 spans 13 residues. In DNA form, the CDR3 reads TGTGCCAGCAGTGAAGGTGGGGAGGGAGGCTACACCTTC. Translated: CASSEGGEGGYTF.

The J gene is TRBJ1-6, the V gene TRBV6-6; D uncertain. The germline V gene has CDR1 MNHNY and CDR2 SVGAGI (reference sequence). This CDR3 has 13 residues. Trimming cost V 8 bases and J 6 bases, with 11 bases left between them. CDR3 nucleotide sequence: TGTGCCAGCGACAACGGAGGTAATTCACCCCTCCACTTT. Encoded protein: CASDNGGNSPLHF.

Note on this clone: The sample holds other DNA sequences that translate to the same CDR3. V gene TRBV5-1 combines with J gene TRBJ2-2, with D possibly being TRBD1 (6 bases). Germline CDR1 reads SGHRS; CDR2 reads YFSETQ. V lost 4 bases, J lost 2 bases, and 9 bases lay in between. This CDR3 spans 14 amino acids. The CDR3 DNA is TGCGCCAGCAGCACGACAGGCAACACCGGGGAGCTGTTTTTT. It is translated as CASSTTGNTGELFF.

This clone has more than one count but fewer than ten. The chain has TRBV6-5 and TRBJ1-4; the D gene is possibly TRBD1 (5 bases). The ends were cut back, 6 bases at V and 8 bases at J, with 13 bases in the middle. Germline V CDR1 and CDR2: MNHEY, SVGAGI. This CDR3 contains 13 residues. The CDR3: CASSPREKEKLFF. DNA of the CDR3: TGTGCCAGCAGCCCCAGGGAGAAGGAAAAACTGTTTTTT.

The rearrangement joins TRBV13 to TRBJ2-3; D is uncertain. Trimming took 0 bases from V and 0 from J, leaving 19 bases between them. Germline loops: CDR1 PRHDT, CDR2 FYEKMQ (reference sequence). The CDR3 extends over 19 amino acids. CDR3 protein: CASSLGLIGSPTSTDTQYF. For the CDR3, the DNA is TGTGCCAGCAGCTTAGGCCTAATAGGTAGCCCCACTAGCACAGATACGCAGTATTTT.

This clone was counted between two and nine times. V usage is TRBV5-6 and J usage is TRBJ2-2; weak D call: TRBD2 (6 bases). CDR3 length equals 15 residues. Germline assignment: CDR1 SGHDT and CDR2 YYEEEE. Trimming shortened V by 0 bases and J by 4 bases, and 10 bases separated the two germline ends. CDR3 DNA: TGTGCCAGCAGCTTGGACCTCGGGGGCACCGGGGAGCTGTTTTTT. Translation: CASSLDLGGTGELFF. The variable domain in full, completed from reference TRBV5-6 and TRBJ2-2, reads DAGVTQSPTHLIKTRGQQVTLRCSPKSGHDTVSWYQQALGQGPQFIFQYYEEEERQRGNFPDRFSGHQFPNYSSELNVNALLLGDSALYLCASSLDLGGTGELFFGEGSRLTVL.

In this sample, this clone turned up a few times. This rearrangement joins TRBV5-6 to TRBJ1-1, with D tentatively TRBD1 (6 bases). CDR3 size: 15 residues. The V and J ends lost 1 base and 0 bases respectively, with 10 bases between them. Looked up from germline, CDR1 is SGHDT and CDR2 is YYEEEE. The CDR3, as DNA: TGTGCCAGCAGCTTGATGGGGGCCCTGAACACTGAAGCTTTCTTT. Amino acid sequence: CASSLMGALNTEAFF.

The rearrangement links TRBV5-1 to TRBJ2-3; D gene uncertain. Trimming left V 4 bases short and J 5 bases short, with 14 bases between. The germline V gene encodes CDR1 SGHRS and CDR2 YFSETQ. CDR3 length equals 14 residues. The DNA of the CDR3 is TGCGCCAGCAGCCTGGCGAGTATGCAAGATACGCAGTATTTT. This gives the protein CASSLASMQDTQYF.

This clone turned up a few times. V and J are TRBV6-4 and TRBJ1-6; 9 nucleotides agree with TRBD1. V dropped 5 bases and J dropped 5; count of bases not matched to a gene: 4. The CDR3 consists of 15 residues. CDR1 and CDR2 from the germline V gene are MRHNA and SNTAGT. CDR3 nucleotide sequence: TGTGCCAGCAGTCCCCGGGACAGGGATAATTCACCCCTCCACTTT. This translates into CASSPRDRDNSPLHF.

The table lists this clone with a few counts. This chain links TRBV27 with TRBJ1-1; TRBD1 is a possible D gene (5 bases). The CDR3 is 14 residues long. The germline V and J ends were trimmed by 3 bases and 6 bases, with 14 bases remaining between them. Germline V gene data show CDR1 as MNHEY and CDR2 as SMNVEV (reference sequence). CDR3 nucleotide sequence: TGTGCCAGCAGTTTGGCAGGGCGGTGGGCTGAAGCTTTCTTT. Translation gives CASSLAGRWAEAFF.

This clone has only a few counts. The chain carries TRBV28 and TRBJ2-7; TRBD1 aligns across 8 bases. The CDR3 length is 15 residues. Germline trimming cut 7 bases from V and 1 base from J; bases unmatched to any gene: 9. Germline-derived CDR1 and CDR2 are MDHEN and SYDVKM. CDR3 nucleotide sequence: TGTGCCAGCACCTCCGGACAGGGATCGTCCTACGAGCAGTACTTC. This encodes CASTSGQGSSYEQYF.

This clone was detected only a few times. This chain joins TRBV19 and TRBJ1-6, with D maybe TRBD1 (5 bases). From germline, CDR1 is LNHDA and CDR2 SQIVND (reference sequence). CDR3 size: 13 residues. Deletions cut 9 bases from V and 8 bases from J, with 14 bases between. The CDR3 sequence is CASAQGIDSPLHF. DNA for the CDR3: TGTGCCAGCGCCCAGGGTATAGATTCACCCCTCCACTTT. Full variable domain (remainder filled in from reference TRBV19 and TRBJ1-6): DGGITQSPKYLFRKEGQNVTLSCEQNLNHDAMYWYRQDPGQGLRLIYYSQIVNDFQKGDIAEGYSVSREKKESFPLTVTSAQKNPTAFYLCASAQGIDSPLHFGNGTRLTVT.

This clone showed up just a few times. The chain couples TRBV11-2 to TRBJ1-1; no firm D call. This CDR3 has 13 amino acids. V was clipped by 4 bases and J by 4 bases, with 10 bases between them. Germline V gene lookup returns CDR1 SGHAT and CDR2 FQNNGV. In DNA, the CDR3 is TGTGCCAGCAGCTGGAGGCCGAGCACTGAAGCTTTCTTT. This sequence encodes CASSWRPSTEAFF.

For this clone: Other DNA sequences in this specimen translate into the identical CDR3. V and J are TRBV27 and TRBJ2-5, with D perhaps matching TRBD2 (5 bases). This CDR3 comprises 13 residues. Germline V gene data show CDR1 as MNHEY and CDR2 as SMNVEV (reference sequence). V was cut by 4 bases and J by 0 bases, with 6 bases left in between. The CDR3 nucleotides read TGTGCCAGCAGTTCGGGGTACCAAGAGACCCAGTACTTC. As protein: CASSSGYQETQYF.

The chain joins TRBV7-2 to TRBJ2-2; no definite D call. Germline lookup yields CDR1 SGHTA and CDR2 FQGNSA. Trimming cost V 5 bases and J 1 base, with 8 bases left between them. The CDR3 extends over 14 amino acids. The CDR3 here is CASSPSLNTGELFF. The CDR3 DNA reads TGTGCCAGCAGCCCGTCGTTGAACACCGGGGAGCTGTTTTTT.